The 14 T cell receptor beta chains below come from one sample, sequenced in a study of human T cells and chemical hapten exposure. Time point denoted: pre-sensitization, week 0. Stated treatment: therapeutic diphenylcyclopropenone sensitization with weekly scalp DPC. TCRdb passed the RACE reads through MiXCR, listing each CDR3 protein once. The table lists around 300,000 distinct CDR3 sequences, approximately 8% of them singletons, with around 1.2% in the top ten. The specimen comprised whole blood, sampled in connection with sensitization to the hapten diphenylcyclopropenone (DPC). These receptors were collected from a man younger than 35 with alopecia areata. Some clones in this sample may be carry-over from other donors' samples.

The CDR3 coding sequence is TGTGCCAGCAGCTTGGACGGCCTGCTCGCAGATACGCAGTATTTT. Encoded protein: CASSLDGLLADTQYF. The J gene is TRBJ2-3, the V gene TRBV5-5; D not resolved. With 0 bases removed from V and 4 bases from J, the gap between germline ends came to 12 bases. This CDR3 is built from 15 residues. The germline CDR1 and CDR2 sequences are SGHKS and YYEKEE (reference sequence).

This clonotype was recorded at least ten times. This chain connects TRBV24-1 to TRBJ1-2; D is perhaps TRBD1 (5 bases). V lost 7 bases to trimming and J lost 8 bases, with 16 bases between them. The CDR3 covers 13 residues. Germline V gene sequence: CDR1 KGHDR, CDR2 SFDVKD. This chain's CDR3 is CATSNRYQGGYTF. The CDR3 DNA sequence: TGTGCCACCAGCAACAGGTACCAGGGAGGCTACACCTTC.

The V and J genes are TRBV6-5 and TRBJ2-5, with D possibly TRBD2 on 6 matching bases. V gave up 6 bases and J gave up 2 bases, with 16 bases separating them. Germline V gene lookup returns CDR1 MNHEY and CDR2 SVGAGI. The CDR3 totals 15 residues. In DNA, the CDR3 is TGTGCCAGCAGCCCTAGCGCGTCTCATCAAGAGACCCAGTACTTC. Translating gives CASSPSASHQETQYF.

This clonotype showed up just a few times. CDR3 in DNA: TGCGCCAGCAGCCCGTGGACAGGCCCAACCACCGGGGAGCTGTTTTTT. Translated: CASSPWTGPTTGELFF. The chain is built from TRBV4-1 and TRBJ2-2; 7 nucleotides line up with TRBD1. This CDR3 contains 16 residues. V was pared by 4 bases and J by 4 bases, with 9 bases of the junction left unmatched. The germline V gene encodes CDR1 MGHRA and CDR2 YSYEKL.

This clonotype has ten or more counts. The chain links TRBV12-3 or TRBV12-4 to TRBJ1-4, with TRBD1 as a possible D gene (5 bases). With 1 base removed from V and 2 bases from J, the gap between germline ends came to 8 bases. CDR3 size: 15 residues. The CDR3 DNA reads TGTGCCAGCAGTTTAGTGCGGGGCACTAATGAAAAACTGTTTTTT. Protein product: CASSLVRGTNEKLFF.

This clonotype occurred a few times. This chain joins TRBV10-3 and TRBJ2-1; D unclear. Trimming cost V 4 bases and J 3 bases, with 16 bases left between them. Germline CDR1 ENHRY, CDR2 SYGVKD. The CDR3 has 16 amino acids. Written as DNA, the CDR3 is TGTGCCATCAGTGGGAACCCTGACGGGTACTACAATGAGCAGTTCTTC. As protein: CAISGNPDGYYNEQFF.

This clonotype was seen a few times. This chain links TRBV29-1 with TRBJ1-2; D is possibly TRBD1 (6 bases). The CDR3 spans 14 residues. Deletions cut 4 bases from V and 7 bases from J, with 19 bases between. CDR1 and CDR2 (germline): SQVTM, ANQGSEA. Here the CDR3 DNA reads TGCAGCGTTGTCCCCCACGGGGGCGACGGTGGCTACACCTTC. Protein sequence: CSVVPHGGDGGYTF. Based on the CDR3 plus reference TRBV29-1 and TRBJ1-2, the full variable domain is SAVISQKPSRDICQRGTSLTIQCQVDSQVTMMFWYRQQPGQSLTLIATANQGSEATYESGFVIDKFPISRPNLTFSTLTVSNMSPEDSSIYLCSVVPHGGDGGYTFGSGTRLTVV.

The sample holds a few counts of this clonotype. In DNA form, the CDR3 reads TGTGCCAGCAGCTTAGGATTTAGGGCCGGGAGCAATCAGCCCCAGCATTTT. As protein: CASSLGFRAGSNQPQHF. The gene calls are TRBV7-9 and TRBJ1-5, with D hard to call. The V end lost 1 base, the J end lost 1 base, and 14 bases lay between the germline ends. The CDR3 totals 17 residues. Germline V gives CDR1 SEHNR, CDR2 FQNEAQ (reference sequence).

There are many counts of this clonotype. The rearrangement links TRBV27 to TRBJ2-7; 10 bases are a match to TRBD2. CDR3 length: 15 residues. Germline CDR1 and CDR2: MNHEY and SMNVEV (reference sequence). The J segment lost 1 base and the V segment lost 3 bases, leaving 3 bases of the junction unmatched. DNA for the CDR3: TGTGCCAGCAGTTTCGCTAGCGGGGGTTCCTACGAGCAGTACTTC. Translated: CASSFASGGSYEQYF.

This clonotype was observed a few times. The rearrangement uses TRBV6-6 and TRBJ1-2, with D tentatively TRBD1 (5 bases). The V gene lost 2 bases and the J gene lost 4 bases, with 14 bases spanning the gap. The CDR3 runs to 15 residues. Per the germline V gene, CDR1 is MNHNY and CDR2 is SVGAGI (reference sequence). The CDR3 loop is CASSYVRALVYGYTF. The CDR3 DNA follows: TGTGCCAGCAGTTACGTCAGGGCTCTTGTCTATGGCTACACCTTC.

This chain links TRBV4-3 with TRBJ1-1; D uncertain. Per the germline V gene, CDR1 is LGHNA and CDR2 is YSLEER. V was cut by 3 bases and J by 3 bases, with 5 bases left in between. The CDR3 totals 12 residues. In DNA, the CDR3 is TGCGCCAGCAGCCATTGGGACACTGAAGCTTTCTTT. Its translation: CASSHWDTEAFF.

The table lists this clonotype with a few counts. V gene TRBV2 combines with J gene TRBJ1-1; 7 positions match TRBD1. The germline gives CDR1 SNHLY, CDR2 FYNNEI. The CDR3 length is 17 residues. V was pared by 6 bases and J by 3 bases, with 16 bases of the junction left unmatched. The CDR3 reads CASSARYQGEDDTEAFF. CDR3 DNA: TGTGCCAGCAGCGCGAGATATCAGGGGGAGGACGACACTGAAGCTTTCTTT.

V and J are TRBV27 and TRBJ2-1, with TRBD2 matching 7 bases. This CDR3 has 12 amino acids. CDR1 and CDR2 (germline): MNHEY, SMNVEV (reference sequence). After removal of 10 bases from V and 5 bases from J, the junction contained 5 bases not matched to a gene. CDR3 coding DNA: TGTGCCATCGCGGGGGTTCACAATGAGCAGTTCTTC. Protein: CAIAGVHNEQFF.

The chain joins TRBV20-1 to TRBJ1-5; TRBD1 matches at 8 bases. Looked up from germline, CDR1 is DFQATT and CDR2 is SNEGSKA (reference sequence). The CDR3 is made up of 14 amino acids. J was trimmed by 3 bases and V by 6 bases; bases with no gene match: 7. CDR3 sequence: CSARGQGDNQPQHF. As DNA, the CDR3 is TGCAGTGCACGTGGACAGGGCGACAATCAGCCCCAGCATTTT.